The clone carrying this T cell receptor (beta chain) was picked up a small number of times. Its antigen is still unknown. The germline V gene encodes CDR1 LGHNT and CDR2 FRNRAP. With 6 bases removed from V and 2 bases from J, the gap between germline ends came to 16 bases. This CDR3 spans 16 amino acids. The data are from a study of siplizumab effects on memory and regulatory T cells. Mixed lymphocyte reaction cells underwent 6 days of coculture at 37°C. A 1:1 mixture was made of responder PBMCs labelled with CFSE and stimulator PBMCs labelled with Violet Dye. Assays examined about 9.1 x 10^4 TCR templates per sample. The method was immunoSEQ multiplex PCR; TCRdb's version includes in-frame clones alone and lacks a portion of them. The sample lists 13,000 to 15,000 clones, 40% to 45% occurring once. The study's findings and limits: Most alloreactive clones went unmapped to unstimulated subsets; only a minor fraction mapped.

The V and J genes are TRBV12-5 and TRBJ2-2, with D uncertain. The source of this sequence is a human donor in good health; the cells came from an allogeneic mixed lymphocyte reaction. Some clones in this sample may be carry-over from other donors' samples. Sequencing was performed on CFSE-low (dividing) CD4+ T cells sorted from an allogeneic mixed lymphocyte reaction. The CDR3 sequence: CASGTQWSQNTGELFF. The CDR3 DNA reads TGTGCTAGTGGAACACAATGGAGCCAAAACACCGGGGAGCTGTTTTTT.